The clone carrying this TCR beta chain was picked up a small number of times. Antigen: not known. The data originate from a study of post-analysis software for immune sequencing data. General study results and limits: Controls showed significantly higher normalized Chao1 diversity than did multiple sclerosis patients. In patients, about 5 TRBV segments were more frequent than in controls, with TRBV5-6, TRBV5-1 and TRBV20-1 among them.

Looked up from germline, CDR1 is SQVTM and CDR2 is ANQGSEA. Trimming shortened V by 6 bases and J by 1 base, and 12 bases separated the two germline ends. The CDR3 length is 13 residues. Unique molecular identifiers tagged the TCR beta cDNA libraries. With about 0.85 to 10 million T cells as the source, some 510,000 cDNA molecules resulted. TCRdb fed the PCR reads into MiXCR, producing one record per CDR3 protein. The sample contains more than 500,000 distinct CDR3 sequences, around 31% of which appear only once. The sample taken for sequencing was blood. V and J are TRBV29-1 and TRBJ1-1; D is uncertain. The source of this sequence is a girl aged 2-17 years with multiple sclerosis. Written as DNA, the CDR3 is TGCAGCGTGACCGTTCTGGGGAACACTGAAGCTTTCTTT. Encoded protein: CSVTVLGNTEAFF.